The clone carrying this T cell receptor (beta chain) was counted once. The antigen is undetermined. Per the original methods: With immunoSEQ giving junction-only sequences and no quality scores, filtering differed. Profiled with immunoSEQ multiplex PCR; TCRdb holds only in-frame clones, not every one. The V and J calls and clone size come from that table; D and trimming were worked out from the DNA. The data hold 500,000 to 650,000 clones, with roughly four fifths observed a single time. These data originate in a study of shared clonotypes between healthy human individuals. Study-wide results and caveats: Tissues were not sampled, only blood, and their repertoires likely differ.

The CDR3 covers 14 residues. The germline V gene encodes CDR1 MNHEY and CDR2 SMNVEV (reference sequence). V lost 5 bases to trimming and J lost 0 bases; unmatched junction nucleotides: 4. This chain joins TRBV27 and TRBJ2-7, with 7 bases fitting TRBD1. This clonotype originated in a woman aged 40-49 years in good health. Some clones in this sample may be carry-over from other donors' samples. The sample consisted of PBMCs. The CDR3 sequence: CASSEQGSSYEQYF. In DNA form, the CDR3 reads TGTGCCAGCAGTGAACAGGGGAGCTCCTACGAGCAGTACTTC.